This T cell receptor beta chain was profiled in a study of blood T cells in healthy people across ages. Study outcomes and limitations: Unsorted PBMC input precluded a conclusive naive versus antigen-experienced comparison. TCR beta diversity, measured per million T cells, fell in a roughly linear way with age.

Turning to this clonotype: What it binds is unknown.

A J-beta primer mix and a sample-barcoded 5' primer were used in a second PCR of roughly 6 to 11 cycles. A template-switch adaptor with 12 random nucleotides tagged each cDNA molecule. TCRdb itself ran the 5' RACE reads through MiXCR, one entry per CDR3 protein. Of some 1.4 million distinct CDR3 sequences listed, about 43% are singletons. The CDR3 has 16 residues. CDR1 and CDR2 from the germline V gene are ENHRY and SYGVKD. Losses at the gene ends were 3 bases for V and 5 bases for J; bases not matched to a gene: 8. V usage is TRBV10-3 and J usage is TRBJ2-5; 11 bases are shared with TRBD1. Source material: blood. The TCR sequence derives from a woman younger than 30 in good health. The DNA for the CDR3 is TGTGCCATCAGTGACTGGACAGGGGGCGTATATGAGACCCAGTACTTC. Its protein is CAISDWTGGVYETQYF.